What follows describes a single T cell receptor beta chain. The antigen is not known. The sample comes from a study of shared clonotypes between healthy human individuals. Broader study findings: In a handful of donors, around 4.5% of naive CD4 clonotypes appeared in common.

Libraries were prepared by immunoSEQ multiplex PCR; TCRdb keeps only in-frame clonotypes and omits some of them. The data contain 550,000 to 850,000 clones, around 77% of them singletons. The CDR3 extends over 16 amino acids. The V gene's germline CDR1 is GTSNPN and CDR2 SVGIG (reference sequence). With 0 bases removed from V and 0 bases from J, the gap between germline ends came to 12 bases. The rearrangement links TRBV30 to TRBJ2-1; a weak D match, TRBD2 (5 bases). Sample: memory CD4+ T cells sorted from blood. Subset denoted: CD45RA-negative fraction. The clonotype was recovered from a woman in her 30s in good health. In DNA, the CDR3 is TGTGCCTGGAGTGTACGGCGGGCGAGCTCCTACAATGAGCAGTTCTTC. It specifies CAWSVRRASSYNEQFF.